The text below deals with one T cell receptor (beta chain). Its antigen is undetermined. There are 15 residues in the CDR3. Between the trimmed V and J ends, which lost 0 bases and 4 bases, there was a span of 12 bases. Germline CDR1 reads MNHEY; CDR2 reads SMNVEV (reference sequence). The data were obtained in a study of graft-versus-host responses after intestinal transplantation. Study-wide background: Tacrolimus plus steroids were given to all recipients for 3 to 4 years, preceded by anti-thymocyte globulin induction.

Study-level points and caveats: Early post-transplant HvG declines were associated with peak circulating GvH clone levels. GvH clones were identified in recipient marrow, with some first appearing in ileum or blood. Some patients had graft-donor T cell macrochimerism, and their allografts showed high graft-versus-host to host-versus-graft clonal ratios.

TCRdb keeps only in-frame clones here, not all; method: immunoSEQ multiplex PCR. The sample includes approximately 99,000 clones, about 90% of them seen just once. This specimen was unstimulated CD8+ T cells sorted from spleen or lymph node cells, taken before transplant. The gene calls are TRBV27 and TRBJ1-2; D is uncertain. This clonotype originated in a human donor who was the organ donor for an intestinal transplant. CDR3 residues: CASSLSARLSYGYTF. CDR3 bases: TGTGCCAGCAGTTTATCCGCTAGATTATCCTATGGCTACACCTTC.